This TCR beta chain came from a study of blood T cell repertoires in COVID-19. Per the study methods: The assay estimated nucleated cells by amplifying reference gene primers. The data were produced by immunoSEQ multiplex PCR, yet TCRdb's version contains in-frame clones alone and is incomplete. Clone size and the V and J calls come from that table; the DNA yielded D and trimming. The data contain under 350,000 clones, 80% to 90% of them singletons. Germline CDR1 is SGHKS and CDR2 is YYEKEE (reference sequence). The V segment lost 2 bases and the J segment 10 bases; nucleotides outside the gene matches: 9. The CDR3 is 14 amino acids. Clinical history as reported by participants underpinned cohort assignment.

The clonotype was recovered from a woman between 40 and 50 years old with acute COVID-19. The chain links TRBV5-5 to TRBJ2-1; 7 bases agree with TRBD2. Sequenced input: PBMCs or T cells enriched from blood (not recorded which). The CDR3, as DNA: TGTGCCAGCAGCTTAGGGGAAGCGGGAAGGGAGCAGTTCTTC. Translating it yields CASSLGEAGREQFF.